Listed below are T cell receptor beta chains from one sample, sequenced in a study of regulatory T cells in long-lasting Graves disease. TCRdb redid the calling of the multiplex PCR reads with MiXCR, one entry per CDR3 protein. The sample shows 400,000 to 650,000 distinct CDR3 sequences, about 16% of them seen only once. These data also featured in a second study, about T cells in Graves' hyperthyroidism and ophthalmopathy.

Sequenced here: peripheral blood mononuclear cells (PBMCs), sampled at new diagnosis, from a patient treated with antithyroid drugs. The receptors derive from a woman aged 35-65 years with Graves disease. Both conserved end residues are part of each CDR3. D genes are given only for firm matches. Clone size appears in some rows only: once, few, many, or a class for an expanded clone.

j_call v_call d_call clone_size cdr3_aa cdr3_nt
TRBJ1-3 TRBV5-1 . . CASSREGRSVSGNTIYF TGCGCCAGCAGCCGGGAAGGACGGTCAGTCTCTGGAAACACCATATATTTT
TRBJ1-1 TRBV29-1 . many CSVEDTEAFF TGCAGCGTTGAAGACACTGAAGCTTTCTTT
TRBJ1-2 TRBV3-1 . few CASSQDLMGNGYTF TGTGCCAGCAGCCAAGATTTAATGGGGAATGGCTACACCTTC
TRBJ2-3 TRBV11-3 TRBD2 many CASSLSSGPTDTQYF TGTGCCAGCAGCTTATCTAGCGGGCCCACAGATACGCAGTATTTT
TRBJ1-2 TRBV20-1 TRBD1 many CSAGQANYGYTF TGCAGTGCTGGACAGGCGAACTATGGCTACACCTTC
TRBJ2-3 TRBV5-4 . many CASSLEAKDTQYF TGTGCCAGCAGCTTGGAGGCGAAAGATACGCAGTATTTT
TRBJ2-1 TRBV18 TRBD2 few CASSPGLAVLNEQFF TGTGCCAGCTCTCCGGGACTAGCGGTTTTGAATGAGCAGTTCTTC
TRBJ2-3 TRBV7-9 . . CASSLVAGVGTDTQYF TGTGCCAGCAGCTTAGTTGCCGGGGTCGGCACAGATACGCAGTATTTT
TRBJ1-6 TRBV4-1 . . CASSTGTANAGSPLHF TGCGCCAGCAGCACCGGGACGGCGAACGCCGGTTCACCCCTCCACTTT
TRBJ1-3 TRBV6-1 . . CASNTRSFGNTIYF TGTGCCAGCAATACGAGGAGCTTTGGAAACACCATATATTTT
TRBJ2-3 TRBV3-1 . many CASSQETGYVTQYF TGTGCCAGCAGCCAAGAAACCGGCTACGTAACGCAGTATTTT
TRBJ2-3 TRBV20-1 . few CSAHSNVWGTDTQYF TGCAGTGCCCATTCGAACGTGTGGGGAACAGATACGCAGTATTTT
TRBJ1-2 TRBV27 . few CASSLSPQIPYGYTF TGTGCCAGCAGTTTATCCCCACAGATTCCCTATGGCTACACCTTC
TRBJ2-7 TRBV3-1 . many CASSQGGTLTYEQYF TGTGCCAGCAGCCAAGGTGGGACACTGACCTACGAGCAGTACTTC
TRBJ2-1 TRBV6-5 TRBD2 . CASSYTGLAGGNEQFF TGTGCCAGCAGTTACACGGGACTAGCGGGGGGCAATGAGCAGTTCTTC
TRBJ1-3 TRBV4-1 . few CASSQVPGASSGNTIYF TGCGCCAGCAGCCAAGTGCCGGGGGCGAGCTCTGGAAACACCATATATTTT
TRBJ1-4 TRBV7-9 . . CASRTGMRTNEKLFF TGTGCCAGCAGAACTGGGATGAGAACTAATGAAAAACTGTTTTTT
TRBJ2-7 TRBV7-8 . . CASSPRPREGYEQYF TGTGCCAGCAGCCCCAGACCGCGGGAAGGCTACGAGCAGTACTTC
TRBJ2-7 TRBV12-3/TRBV12-4 TRBD1 few CASTLSTGAEQYF TGTGCCAGCACCCTATCGACAGGGGCCGAGCAGTACTTC
TRBJ1-2 TRBV12-3/TRBV12-4 . few CASSLGRAGGYTF TGTGCCAGCAGTTTAGGAAGGGCTGGTGGCTACACCTTC
TRBJ1-2 TRBV5-6 . few CASTTTGGGYTF TGTGCCAGCACCACTACGGGAGGGGGCTACACCTTC
TRBJ1-5 TRBV18 . many CASSRYREGNQPQHF TGTGCCAGCTCACGCTACAGGGAGGGCAATCAGCCCCAGCATTTT
TRBJ1-5 TRBV24-1 . . CATSDEGQPQHF TGTGCCACCAGTGACGAGGGGCAGCCCCAGCATTTT
TRBJ2-1 TRBV7-2 . few CASSSVGGPYNEQFF TGTGCCAGCAGCTCCGTGGGGGGGCCTTACAATGAGCAGTTCTTC
TRBJ1-3 TRBV3-1 . many CASSQVKQGGNTIYF TGTGCCAGCAGCCAAGTTAAACAGGGTGGAAACACCATATATTTT
TRBJ2-5 TRBV20-1 . many CSARGAVLGSQETQYF TGCAGTGCTAGAGGGGCGGTCCTAGGGAGTCAAGAGACCCAGTACTTC
TRBJ1-1 TRBV12-3/TRBV12-4 . once CASSWAGTNTEAFF TGTGCCAGCAGTTGGGCAGGGACCAACACTGAAGCTTTCTTT
TRBJ1-1 TRBV20-1 . . CSAVRENDAEAFF TGCAGTGCTGTCCGGGAGAACGACGCTGAAGCTTTCTTT